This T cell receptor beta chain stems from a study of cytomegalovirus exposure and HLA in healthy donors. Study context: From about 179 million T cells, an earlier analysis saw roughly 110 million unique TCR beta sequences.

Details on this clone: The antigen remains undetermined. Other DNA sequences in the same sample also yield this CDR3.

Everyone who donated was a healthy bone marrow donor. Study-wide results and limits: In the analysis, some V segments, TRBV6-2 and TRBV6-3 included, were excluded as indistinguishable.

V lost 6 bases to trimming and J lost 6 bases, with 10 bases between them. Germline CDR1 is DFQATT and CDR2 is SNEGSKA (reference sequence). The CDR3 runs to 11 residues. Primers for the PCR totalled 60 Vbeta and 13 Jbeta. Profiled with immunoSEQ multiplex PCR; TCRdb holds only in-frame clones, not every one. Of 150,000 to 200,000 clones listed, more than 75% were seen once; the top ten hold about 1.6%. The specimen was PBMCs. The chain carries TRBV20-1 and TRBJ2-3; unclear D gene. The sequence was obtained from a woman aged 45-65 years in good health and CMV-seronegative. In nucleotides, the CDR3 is TGCAGTGCCCCGTTTTTGGATACGCAGTATTTT. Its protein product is CSAPFLDTQYF.